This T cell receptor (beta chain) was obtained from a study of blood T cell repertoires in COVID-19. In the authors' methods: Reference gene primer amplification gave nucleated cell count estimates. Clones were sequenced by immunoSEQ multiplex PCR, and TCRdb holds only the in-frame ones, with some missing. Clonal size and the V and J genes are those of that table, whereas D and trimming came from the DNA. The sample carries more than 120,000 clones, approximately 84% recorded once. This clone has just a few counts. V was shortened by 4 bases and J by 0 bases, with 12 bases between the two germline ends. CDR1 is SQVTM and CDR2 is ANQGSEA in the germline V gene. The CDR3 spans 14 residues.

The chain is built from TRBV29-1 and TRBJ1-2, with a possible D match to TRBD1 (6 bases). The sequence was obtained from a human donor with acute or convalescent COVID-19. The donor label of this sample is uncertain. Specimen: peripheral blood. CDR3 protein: CSVVHGGANYGYTF. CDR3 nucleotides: TGCAGCGTTGTTCATGGGGGCGCTAACTATGGCTACACCTTC.